What follows describes a single T cell receptor beta chain. The antigen it recognizes is unknown. No base quality values were provided; no much bigger clone lies one nucleotide off. The cohort comprised 550 to 700 healthy bone marrow donors. Cohort members were all nominally healthy when sampled, although unrecorded immune exposures were likely present. The donor was CMV seronegative and was included in the group of 352 seronegative cohort members. A peripheral blood sample was collected from each donor, and TCR beta sequencing was performed on peripheral blood mononuclear cells. Genomic DNA was extracted from the blood cell samples with the Qiagen DNeasy Blood Extraction Kit. The library was built by means of the immunoSEQ multiplex PCR assay. For the multiplex PCR, a mixture combining 60 forward primers for TCR Vbeta segments and 13 reverse primers for TCR Jbeta segments was used. The CDR3 region of rearranged TCR beta genes was amplified from genomic DNA by a multiplex PCR assay. On the Illumina HiSeq System, the amplified TCR beta libraries were sequenced as 87-base-pair reads. On the authors' methods: A later analysis counted about 80 million unique TCR beta chains across the 650 to 800 repertoires, and around 12 million of these chains were shared by at least two donors. A nearest-neighbor algorithm error-corrected the raw reads and collapsed the reads into unique sequences, merging closely related sequences to remove PCR and sequencing errors. Alignment of CDR3 sequences to IMGT reference sequences was used to assign V, D and J gene segments. For a sequence to be retained, at least a six-nucleotide match to both a V gene segment and a J gene segment was required. A rearrangement was called productive if the CDR3 had no stop codons and remained in frame with V and J, and every other rearrangement was called non-productive. CDR3 was defined according to IMGT convention as the region running from the second conserved V-encoded cysteine to the conserved J-encoded phenylalanine. Sequences without an unambiguous match to a single V gene segment were excluded from the earlier analysis of approximately 600 of the donors. In an earlier analysis of around 600 of the donors, V segments were called functional above 56.7% productive rearrangements and were called segregating when the between-donor standard deviation exceeded 5%. To diagnose cytomegalovirus status from the catalog of TCR beta chain sequences, a statistical classification framework was built. In a later analysis, TCR nucleotide sequences were compared against IMGT/GENE-DB human TR gene sequences so that V and J genes could be assigned. A later analysis assigned CDR3 sequences and most-parsimonious VDJ recombination scenarios with the TCRdist pipeline. In a later analysis, each TCR beta chain was defined by its CDR3 amino acid sequence together with its V-gene family, and reads lacking a unique V-gene family were excluded. In a later analysis, 500 to 700 highly shared, low-generation-probability nucleotide sequences were removed to address suspected cross-contamination and a sequencing artifact. In a later analysis, a clonal expansion index for each public chain was calculated from normalized within-repertoire ranks of inferred template counts. Generation probabilities in a later analysis came from a VDJ recombination model fitted to out-of-frame rearrangements, and those results were checked against IGoR. Hypergeometric tests were used in a later analysis to score TCR-TCR, TCR-HLA and TCR-CMV co-occurrence, with a repertoire-size bias correction applied to the TCR pairs. A later analysis estimated false discovery rates by permuting HLA or CMV assignments 20 times. In a later analysis, co-occurring TCRs were grouped with DBSCAN, and TCRdist sequence similarity was added when clustering was performed within HLA-allele-positive subsets. For co-occurrence clustering, repertoires with fewer than 30,000 or more than 120,000 public chains were excluded, along with 5 or 6 repertoires with anomalous nucleotide sharing. The source is immuneACCESS, and TCRdb retained only in-frame sequences with V and J called. Part of the clones is not carried over; for the studies checked, unresolved V genes explain less than half of this, and the remainder is unexplained. From that table come the V and J calls and clone size; the DNA was used to work out D and trimming. In this sample the table shows about 180,000 clones, 80% of which occur a single time. Around 5.4% of the sample is taken by the ten largest.

The germline V gene (reference sequence) specifies MNHEY as CDR1 and SMNVEV as CDR2. From cysteine to phenylalanine, the CDR3 is 13 amino acids long. The sequence is cut down to CDR3 DNA, 39 bases in frame from base 1. Germline trimming amounts to 6 bases on V and 3 bases on J, with 4 as the count of junction bases outside the gene matches. This record comes from a study of cytomegalovirus exposure and HLA in healthy donors (TCRdb year 2017). Looking at the study overall: An earlier analysis of 550 to 700 of the donors reported roughly 270 Gb of sequence data and 100 million to 130 million unique TCR beta sequences from about 200 million T cells. Approximately 330 gigabases of sequencing data and 70 million to 100 million unique TCR sequences made up an early release that covered 500 to 650 HLA-typed donors. Of the roughly 390 genotyped donors, over 70% fell in the genetic ancestry cluster associated with self-reported Caucasian donors. The study aimed to test whether signatures of past pathogen exposure could be identified by cataloging public T cell receptors. Using immunosequencing, the study profiled T cell repertoires from fewer than 850 subjects and related those repertoires to cytomegalovirus serostatus. In addition to the first cohort of 500 to 850 subjects, a separate validation cohort of 120 different subjects was used. The study combined high-throughput TCR immunosequencing, statistical association of individual TCRs with disease status, and machine learning to predict cytomegalovirus infection status. In a later analysis, previously published TCR beta repertoires from 670 or so donors were re-analyzed and high-resolution HLA genotyping was added so that TCR occurrence patterns could be studied. The later analysis used no new phenotypic data to find candidate immune exposures, relying instead on TCR beta sequences and their occurrence across donors. To decide whether each TCR beta V gene segment behaved as functional or pseudogenic, an earlier analysis of nearly 600 of the donors relied on high-throughput TCR beta sequencing. Alongside the repertoire data, information on donor age, sex, ethnicity and CMV serostatus was compiled. A later genetic analysis used genome-wide SNP genotypes for about 65% of the 666 donors, treating that subset as a discovery cohort. All discovery cohort repertoires had been generated using a single sequencing platform. HLA typing covered class I and class II loci at four-digit resolution. The number of donors typed differed by locus, with roughly 629-640 for A, B, C, DRB1 and DQB1, around 560 for DQA1, 600 to 610 for DPA1, and approximately 470 for DPB1. About 5 DR-DQ haplotypes were handled as single units for association and clustering, since linkage in the cohort was strong. Across around 400 genotyped donors of the cohort, an average of approximately 240,000 unique TCR beta nucleotide sequences per donor were sequenced, and 15% to 20% of those sequences were non-productive. What the research found in general, with its limitations: A cluster of highly shared sequence variants was judged likely to be a technical artifact of the sequencing pipeline. Most TCR sequences were seen in very few donors, while some public TCRs were found in many individuals. V-gene and J-gene trimming of TCR beta chains was associated with a missense DCLRE1C variant in a later genetic analysis, and the association was replicated in an independent cohort. In an earlier analysis of more than 500 of the donors, most TCR beta V segments appeared in productive rearrangements about 90% or about 30% of the time, broadly matching IMGT annotations. The earlier analysis of approximately 560 of the donors excluded fewer than 20 rarely observed V segments, including chromosome 9 orphons, because counts were too low. In vitro tests confirmed that a few of the cytomegalovirus-associated TCR beta chains recognize cytomegalovirus antigens. The presence/absence analyses assumed that sequencing depth was roughly uniform across donors, and that assumption may not be true. Compared with equally common non-associated chains, HLA-associated TCR beta chains in a later analysis were more clonally expanded and had lower generation probabilities. Because some donors lacked HLA typing at each locus, the association tests relied only on the typed subset. When HLA alleles, especially DR and DQ, strongly co-occurred, attributing TCR associations to individual alleles was difficult. Linkage disequilibrium might explain the correlated functional status among segregating V segments, but an unknown experimental factor could not be ruled out. CMV serostatus was the only immune exposure information available for the cohort. A later analysis reported that several top co-occurrence clusters appeared linked to parvovirus B19, influenza, CMV and Epstein-Barr virus. Cytomegalovirus status was reported to be diagnosed by the classifier with high specificity and sensitivity in both the original and validation cohorts. A further reported finding was that TCR beta sequences accurately predicted the HLA-A and HLA-B alleles for most subjects in the first cohort. The study listed 164 TCR beta chains as associated with cytomegalovirus. In a later genetic analysis, fewer N-insertions in productive TCRs were reported among donors in an Asian-associated ancestry cluster than the approximately 710-donor mean. In a later analysis, about 16,000 TCR beta sequences were associated with specific HLA alleles at a false discovery rate of 0.05. According to a later analysis, TCR association rates differed among HLA loci, with DRB1 alleles showing the most associated TCRs and HLA-C alleles showing the fewest. In a later analysis, most CMV-associated TCR beta chains were found to appear HLA-restricted, with HLA associations seemingly driven largely by CMV exposure. Because the 87-base-pair reads could not distinguish some IMGT-functional V segments, including TRBV6-2 and TRBV6-3, those segments were excluded. The authors suggested that the approach could potentially be generalized to other disease states and immunological phenotypes. Only TCR beta chains were sequenced in this cohort, and the absence of alpha or paired-chain data limited detectable features.

Recombination linked TRBV27 to TRBJ2-7, and 8 bases in between align with TRBD1. The TCR originated in a man aged 35 to 55 in good health and CMV-seronegative. The sample consisted of PBMCs. This receptor carries the CDR3 CASRNDRGYEQYF. The bases are TGTGCCAGCAGAAACGACAGGGGCTACGAGCAGTACTTC.